The entry that follows covers one T cell receptor beta chain sequence. This clonotype was counted only a few times. The antigen it binds to is not known. There are no base qualities to consult, and no much larger clone falls within one base. This specimen comes from a study of T-cell reconstitution after alpha-beta-depleted transplantation in children (dated by TCRdb to 2016 to 2017). About the full investigation: The study quantitatively tracked T-cell immune reconstitution after TCRalphabeta/CD19-depleted allogeneic hematopoietic cell transplantation in children using TCR repertoire profiling. The research as a whole found: In some patients, high TCRbeta diversity at day 60 was attributed to recipient T cells and intrathymic progenitors that had survived conditioning. About two months after transplant, the apparently early recovery of alphabetaT-cell counts reportedly depended on just several hundred clones that had expanded rapidly and came from non-depleted graft cells. Over the following months the frequencies of hyperexpanded clones went down, and after one year T-cell counts and TCRbeta diversity were mostly credited to newly produced T cells.

The CDR3, cysteine through phenylalanine, is 17 amino acids long. The kept DNA is CDR3 alone, 51 bases in frame from the first base. Trimming at the junction amounts to 0 bases on V and 2 bases on J, and the germline ends lie 14 bases apart. The CDR1 and CDR2 encoded by the germline V gene are MNHNS and SASEGT. Interpreted using the paper, the treatment or condition label stands for: allogeneic hematopoietic cell transplantation with graft depleted of TCRalphabeta T cells and CD19 B cells. TCRalphabeta/CD19-depleted allogeneic hematopoietic cell grafts were given to the transplant recipients, all of whom were children. The library was made by PCR. This sample was sequenced with an Illumina HiSeq 2500. Molecular barcoding was employed in the preparation of TCR libraries, with unique molecular identifiers being used to normalize TCRbeta repertoire quantification. Starting from the raw public reads, TCRdb applied fastp trimming at Q25, assembled clones with MiXCR and retained in-frame beta chains. Rows matching on CDR3 protein sequence are summarized as one entry with the most common DNA and genes. In all, the sample holds just over 950,000 distinct CDR3 sequences, and about 29% of those were seen once. The ten most abundant clones make up over 25% of the sample.

Recombination linked TRBV6-1 to TRBJ1-3; the D gene is perhaps TRBD1, from 6 matching bases. The source material was PBMCs, mostly from graft donor cells, sampled 360 days after TCRalphabeta/CD19-depleted stem cell transplant. This receptor was identified in a boy less than two years old who had a stem cell transplant for SCID, so the T cells may come from the graft donor. The nucleotide sequence reads TGTGCCAGCAGTGAAGCGTCGTCAGCAGGGGCTGGAAACACCATATATTTT. It translates as CASSEASSAGAGNTIYF.